Listed below are T cell receptor beta chains from one sample, sequenced in a study of naive and memory T cell subsets. TCRdb reprocessed the UMI-ligation and nested PCR reads via MiXCR and lists one record per CDR3 protein. The sample shows some 22,000 distinct CDR3 sequences, 7% to 10% of them seen only once. Input material: central memory CD8+ T cells from blood. These receptors all come from a human donor in good health. CDR3s include the opening cysteine and the closing phenylalanine or tryptophan. The D gene is left open where the match is weak. Some rows have no size entry. The others give once, few or many, or a class for an expanded clone.

V	J	size	D	CDR3	DNA
TRBV4-1	TRBJ2-7	NA	NA	CASSQDIRAAYEQYF	TGCGCCAGCAGCCAAGACATAAGGGCGGCCTACGAGCAGTACTTC
TRBV4-2	TRBJ1-6	many	NA	CASSQAPDGASPLHF	TGTGCCAGCAGCCAAGCCCCGGACGGTGCGTCACCCCTCCACTTT
TRBV20-1	TRBJ2-7	many	TRBD1	CSAPTQGQGLAYEQYF	TGCAGTGCCCCGACCCAGGGACAGGGGCTCGCCTACGAGCAGTACTTC
TRBV24-1	TRBJ2-2	many	NA	CATSGQVGELFF	TGTGCCACCAGTGGCCAGGTCGGGGAGCTGTTTTTT
TRBV4-1	TRBJ1-1	NA	TRBD1	CASSPTGINTEAFF	TGCGCCAGCAGCCCGACAGGGATTAACACTGAAGCTTTCTTT
TRBV20-1	TRBJ2-7	NA	NA	CSARDLGQQFLYEQYF	TGCAGTGCTAGAGATCTGGGACAACAATTCCTTTACGAGCAGTACTTC
TRBV28	TRBJ2-3	many	NA	CASSFGGADTQYF	TGTGCCAGCAGTTTCGGGGGCGCAGATACGCAGTATTTT
TRBV20-1	TRBJ2-1	few	TRBD2	CSASPSGSSVSGFF	TGCAGTGCTAGTCCTAGCGGGAGTTCGGTGAGTGGGTTCTTC
TRBV13	TRBJ1-3	many	NA	CASSRAEAGNTIYF	TGTGCCAGCAGCCGGGCGGAAGCTGGAAACACCATATATTTT
TRBV5-1	TRBJ2-2	NA	TRBD2	CASSWGLENTGELFF	TGCGCCAGCAGCTGGGGACTAGAGAACACCGGGGAGCTGTTTTTT
TRBV27	TRBJ2-2	NA	NA	CASSFPTGELFF	TGTGCCAGCAGTTTTCCTACCGGGGAGCTGTTTTTT
TRBV28	TRBJ2-1	few	NA	CASSFPSSDESYNEQFF	TGTGCCAGCAGTTTTCCCTCTTCTGACGAGTCCTACAATGAGCAGTTCTTC
TRBV18	TRBJ2-7	NA	NA	CASSRTDGYEQYF	TGTGCCAGCTCCCGGACAGATGGCTACGAGCAGTACTTC
TRBV6-4	TRBJ2-2	many	TRBD1	CASSESLDTGGDPNTGELFF	TGTGCCAGCAGTGAATCTCTTGACACAGGGGGTGATCCGAACACCGGGGAGCTGTTTTTT
TRBV11-2	TRBJ2-5	NA	NA	CASGRVGTQYF	TGTGCCAGCGGGAGAGTCGGGACCCAGTACTTC